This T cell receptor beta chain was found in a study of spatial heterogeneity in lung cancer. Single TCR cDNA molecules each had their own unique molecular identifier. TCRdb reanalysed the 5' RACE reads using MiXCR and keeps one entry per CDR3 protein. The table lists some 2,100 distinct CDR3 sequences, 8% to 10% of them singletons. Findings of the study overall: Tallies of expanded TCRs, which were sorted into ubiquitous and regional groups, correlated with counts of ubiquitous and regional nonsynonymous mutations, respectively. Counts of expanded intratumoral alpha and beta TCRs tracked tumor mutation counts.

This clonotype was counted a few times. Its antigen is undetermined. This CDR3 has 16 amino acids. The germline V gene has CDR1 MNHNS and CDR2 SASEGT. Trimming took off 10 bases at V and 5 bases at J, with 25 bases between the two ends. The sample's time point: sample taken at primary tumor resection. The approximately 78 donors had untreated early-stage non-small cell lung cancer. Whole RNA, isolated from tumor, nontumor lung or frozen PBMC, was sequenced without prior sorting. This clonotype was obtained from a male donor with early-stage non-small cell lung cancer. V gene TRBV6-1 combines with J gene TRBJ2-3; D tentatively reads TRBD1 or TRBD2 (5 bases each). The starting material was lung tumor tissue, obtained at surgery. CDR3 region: CANLKGSGPKGDTQYF. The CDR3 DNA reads TGTGCCAACCTAAAAGGATCGGGACCGAAGGGAGATACGCAGTATTTT.